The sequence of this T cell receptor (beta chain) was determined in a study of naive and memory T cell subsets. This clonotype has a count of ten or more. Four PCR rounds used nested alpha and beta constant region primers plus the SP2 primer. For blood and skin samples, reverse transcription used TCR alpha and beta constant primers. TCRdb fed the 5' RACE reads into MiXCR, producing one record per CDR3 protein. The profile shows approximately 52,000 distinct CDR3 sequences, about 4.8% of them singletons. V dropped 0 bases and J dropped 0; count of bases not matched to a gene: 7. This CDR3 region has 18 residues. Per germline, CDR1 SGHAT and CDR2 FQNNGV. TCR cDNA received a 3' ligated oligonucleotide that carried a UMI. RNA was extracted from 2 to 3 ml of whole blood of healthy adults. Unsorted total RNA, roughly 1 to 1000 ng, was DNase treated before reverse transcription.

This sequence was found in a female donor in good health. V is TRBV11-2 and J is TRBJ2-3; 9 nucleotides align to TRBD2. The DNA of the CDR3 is TGTGCCAGCAGCTTAGATCTGGGACTAGCTTCCAGCACAGATACGCAGTATTTT. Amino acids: CASSLDLGLASSTDTQYF.